This is a list of T cell receptor beta chains from one sample in a study of yellow fever vaccine responses in identical twins. TCRdb recomputed calls from the RT-PCR reads with MiXCR, one row per CDR3 protein. The repertoire holds around 33,000 distinct CDR3 sequences, with roughly three fifths as singletons. This material consisted of T cells from blood (PBMCs), unsorted or a sorted subset (not recorded which), taken before or after yellow fever vaccination (not recorded which). These receptors were collected from a woman aged 18 to 35 who received the yellow fever vaccine. The CDR3 runs from the conserved cysteine through the conserved F or W. Each record gives: CDR3 length, clone size, V gene, D gene, J gene, CDR3 protein, CDR3 DNA. A D gene is named only where the DNA matches it firmly. The size field is filled for only some rows; it gives once, few, many or a size class.

>14|once|TRBV5-1|TRBD1|TRBJ1-5
CASSSGQGGQPQHF
TGCGCCAGCAGCTCCGGACAGGGAGGTCAGCCCCAGCATTTT
>15|-|TRBV13|-|TRBJ2-7
CASDTTPRPPYEQYF
TGTGCCAGCGATACTACACCTCGACCCCCCTACGAGCAGTACTTC
>11|-|TRBV29-1|-|TRBJ2-7
CSVGREYEQYF
TGCAGCGTTGGACGGGAATACGAGCAGTACTTC
>14|once|TRBV2|-|TRBJ2-2
CASSANLNTGELFF
TGTGCCAGCAGTGCGAATTTGAACACCGGGGAGCTGTTTTTT
>14|-|TRBV2|TRBD1|TRBJ1-1
CASSEQGGRTEAFF
TGTGCCAGCAGTGAGCAGGGGGGGCGGACTGAAGCTTTCTTT
>14|few|TRBV6-5|TRBD1|TRBJ1-1
CASSYAGGVTEAFF
TGTGCCAGCAGTTACGCAGGGGGCGTCACTGAAGCTTTCTTT
>13|few|TRBV29-1|TRBD1|TRBJ1-3
CSALTGGGNTIYF
TGCAGCGCCTTGACAGGGGGCGGAAACACCATATATTTT
>17|-|TRBV2|-|TRBJ2-3
CASSSSEVEPSTDTQYF
TGTGCCAGCAGTTCTTCCGAGGTGGAGCCCAGCACAGATACGCAGTATTTT
>15|-|TRBV11-1|-|TRBJ2-3
CASTPGLGSTDTQYF
TGTGCCAGCACCCCAGGGTTAGGTTCCACAGATACGCAGTATTTT
>12|-|TRBV19|-|TRBJ1-5
CASSIFSQPQHF
TGTGCCAGTAGTATATTTAGTCAGCCCCAGCATTTT
>11|-|TRBV29-1|TRBD2|TRBJ2-1
CSVLAGNEQFF
TGCAGCGTTTTAGCGGGCAATGAGCAGTTCTTC
>14|once|TRBV7-2|-|TRBJ2-7
CASSPFLGLYEQYF
TGTGCCAGCAGCCCCTTTTTAGGTCTCTACGAGCAGTACTTC
>12|-|TRBV29-1|-|TRBJ2-7
CSVEGSSYEQYF
TGCAGCGTTGAAGGTTCCTCCTACGAGCAGTACTTC
>16|-|TRBV6-2/TRBV6-3|-|TRBJ1-1
CASSYSSSVMNTEAFF
TGTGCCAGCAGTTACTCGTCTTCGGTTATGAACACTGAAGCTTTCTTT
>14|few|TRBV7-3|-|TRBJ2-3
CASSSTETTDTQYF
TGTGCCAGCAGCTCAACAGAAACCACAGATACGCAGTATTTT
>12|-|TRBV29-1|TRBD1|TRBJ2-7
CSVGTGVIEQYF
TGCAGCGTCGGGACAGGTGTAATCGAGCAGTACTTC
>14|-|TRBV5-4|-|TRBJ2-7
CASSLEPGTHEQYF
TGTGCCAGCAGCTTGGAACCAGGAACCCACGAGCAGTACTTC
>17|-|TRBV18|-|TRBJ1-2
CASSPGTTRSINYGYTF
TGTGCCAGCTCACCGGGAACAACACGGAGTATTAACTATGGCTACACCTTC
>13|few|TRBV14|-|TRBJ1-2
CASSQEGGYGYTF
TGTGCCAGCAGCCAAGAGGGAGGATATGGCTACACCTTC
>15|-|TRBV13|-|TRBJ2-3
CASPDRADYTDTQYF
TGTGCCAGCCCAGATCGGGCAGATTACACAGATACGCAGTATTTT
>13|few|TRBV24-1|-|TRBJ1-5
CATSDSGGSSQHF
TGTGCCACCAGTGATTCGGGCGGTTCGTCCCAGCATTTT
>14|-|TRBV18|-|TRBJ2-5
CASSPIGVQETQYF
TGTGCCAGCTCACCAATCGGGGTCCAAGAGACCCAGTACTTC
>14|-|TRBV28|-|TRBJ1-6
CASSLGGYNSPLHF
TGTGCCAGCAGCCTAGGGGGTTATAATTCACCCCTCCACTTT
>13|-|TRBV29-1|TRBD1|TRBJ2-5
CSVERGTVETQYF
TGCAGCGTTGAACGAGGGACAGTGGAGACCCAGTACTTC
>16|-|TRBV9|TRBD2|TRBJ2-2
CASSVVSGSGTGELFF
TGTGCCAGCAGCGTAGTTAGCGGGAGTGGTACCGGGGAGCTGTTTTTT
>16|-|TRBV18|TRBD2|TRBJ2-3
CASSPILAGVRDTQYF
TGTGCCAGCTCACCAATCCTAGCGGGAGTGAGAGATACGCAGTATTTT
>13|-|TRBV2|-|TRBJ1-2
CASSETTYRGYTF
TGTGCCAGCAGTGAAACGACATACCGTGGCTACACCTTC
>13|-|TRBV23-1|-|TRBJ2-5
CASKDSLRETQYF
TGCGCCAGCAAGGATTCGCTTAGAGAGACCCAGTACTTC
>14|few|TRBV5-1|-|TRBJ1-1
CASSLGQRNTEAFF
TGCGCCAGCAGCTTGGGACAGAGGAACACTGAAGCTTTCTTT
>13|few|TRBV29-1|-|TRBJ2-1
CSAHPGEQNEQFF
TGCAGCGCTCATCCGGGGGAGCAGAATGAGCAGTTCTTC
>14|-|TRBV20-1|-|TRBJ2-1
CSAPPAGGNNEQFF
TGCAGTGCTCCCCCTGCCGGAGGGAACAATGAGCAGTTCTTC
>13|few|TRBV27|-|TRBJ2-1
CASTNGIYNEQFF
TGTGCCAGCACCAACGGGATTTACAATGAGCAGTTCTTC
>13|-|TRBV7-2|-|TRBJ1-6
CASSAAGGSPLHF
TGTGCCAGCAGCGCCGCCGGGGGCTCACCCCTCCACTTT
>14|-|TRBV29-1|TRBD1|TRBJ2-1
CSVPRQGIGAEQFF
TGCAGCGTCCCTCGACAGGGAATAGGCGCTGAGCAGTTCTTC
>14|once|TRBV6-5|TRBD1|TRBJ2-2
CASSYRGRTGELFF
TGTGCCAGCAGTTACAGGGGGCGCACCGGGGAGCTGTTTTTT
>16|-|TRBV10-3|TRBD1|TRBJ1-2
CAISDQGTGMLYGYTF
TGTGCCATCAGTGATCAGGGGACAGGAATGTTGTATGGCTACACCTTC
>15|-|TRBV13|TRBD2|TRBJ2-5
CASSPPSGGAETQYF
TGTGCCAGCAGCCCTCCTAGCGGGGGGGCGGAGACCCAGTACTTC